This TCR beta chain is from a study of blood T cell repertoires in COVID-19. Across the whole study: Acute and convalescent COVID-19 specimens originated in the United States, Italy and Spain. PBMCs, B-cell-depleted T cells, or T cells provided the cDNA or gDNA that made up the material.

Per the study methods: Amplified reference gene primers provided the basis for estimating nucleated cell counts. Libraries were prepared by immunoSEQ multiplex PCR; TCRdb keeps only in-frame clonotypes and omits some of them. The V and J calls and clone size were taken over from that table, and D and trimming were inferred from the DNA. Of some 200,000 clones in the sample, 70% to 90% are singletons; the top ten hold 4.4%. The germline V gene encodes CDR1 SQVTM and CDR2 ANQGSEA. The CDR3 totals 16 residues. The ends were cut back, 3 bases at V and 2 bases at J, with 16 bases in the middle. This clone has just a few counts.

Material for sequencing was peripheral blood. The sequence came from a man in his fifties with acute or convalescent COVID-19. The rearrangement uses TRBV29-1 and TRBJ1-4; tentative D call: TRBD1 (5 bases). CDR3 residues: CSVEAFWGRTNEKLFF. The CDR3 DNA is TGCAGCGTTGAGGCTTTTTGGGGGAGGACTAATGAAAAACTGTTTTTT.